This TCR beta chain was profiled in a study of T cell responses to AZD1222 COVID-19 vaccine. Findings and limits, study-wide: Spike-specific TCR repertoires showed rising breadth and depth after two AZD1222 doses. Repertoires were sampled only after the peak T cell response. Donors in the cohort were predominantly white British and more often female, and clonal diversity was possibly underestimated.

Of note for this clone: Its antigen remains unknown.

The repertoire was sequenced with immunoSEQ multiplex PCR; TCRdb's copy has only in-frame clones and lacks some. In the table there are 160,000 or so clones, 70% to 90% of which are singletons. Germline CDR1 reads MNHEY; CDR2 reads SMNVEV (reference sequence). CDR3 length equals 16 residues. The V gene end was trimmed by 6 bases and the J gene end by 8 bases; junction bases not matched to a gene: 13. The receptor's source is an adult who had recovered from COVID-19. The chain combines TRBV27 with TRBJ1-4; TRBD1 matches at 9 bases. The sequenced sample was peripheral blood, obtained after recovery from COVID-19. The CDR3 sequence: CASSLKPQGAGEKLFF. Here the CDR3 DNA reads TGTGCCAGCAGCCTTAAACCACAGGGGGCAGGGGAAAAACTGTTTTTT.